Below, one T cell receptor beta chain is given with its context. Unmatched junction bases numbered 8, after V lost 3 bases and J lost 2 bases. In germline, CDR1 is ENHRY, CDR2 SYGVKD. The CDR3 extends over 16 amino acids. Then a second PCR, running roughly 7 to 11 cycles, was carried out with a sample-barcoded 5' primer and a J-beta primer mix. Through a template-switch adaptor with 12 random nucleotides, each cDNA molecule received a tag. TCRdb re-analysed the 5' RACE reads in MiXCR, keeping a single row per CDR3 protein. The table includes roughly 700,000 distinct CDR3 sequences, just under 25% detected once. The data stem from a study of blood T cells in healthy people across ages. This same sample was also part of a study on T cells of mothers and their children.

Material: blood. The TCR was taken from a boy aged 5-17 years in good health. This chain connects TRBV10-3 to TRBJ2-7, with TRBD2 matching over 9 bases. This chain's CDR3 is CAISDPSSGKTYEQYF. The CDR3 nucleotides read TGTGCCATCAGTGACCCTTCTAGCGGGAAAACCTACGAGCAGTACTTC.